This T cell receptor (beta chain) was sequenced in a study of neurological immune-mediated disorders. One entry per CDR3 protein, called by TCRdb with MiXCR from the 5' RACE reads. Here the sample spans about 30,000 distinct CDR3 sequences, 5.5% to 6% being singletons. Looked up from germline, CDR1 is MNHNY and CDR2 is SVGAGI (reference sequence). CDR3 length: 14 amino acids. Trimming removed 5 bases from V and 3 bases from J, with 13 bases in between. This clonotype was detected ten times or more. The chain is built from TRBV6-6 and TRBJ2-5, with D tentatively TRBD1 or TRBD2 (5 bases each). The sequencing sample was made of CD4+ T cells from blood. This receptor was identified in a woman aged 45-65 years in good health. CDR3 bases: TGTGCCAGCAGTGGTGGGGGAGTGAAAGAGACCCAGTACTTC. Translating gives CASSGGGVKETQYF.